The 19 T cell receptor beta chains reported below all come from one sample, sequenced in a study of cytomegalovirus exposure and HLA in healthy donors. Amplification used 60 Vbeta primers and 13 Jbeta primers. The method was immunoSEQ multiplex PCR; TCRdb's version includes in-frame clones alone and lacks a portion of them. The sample includes 130,000 to 150,000 clones, roughly 76% of them seen just once. Sequencing was carried out using PBMCs. These receptors came from a man aged 18-30 years in good health and CMV-seronegative.

This chain connects TRBV19 to TRBJ2-5; TRBD1 might be the D (8 bases). Trimming cost V 5 bases and J 5 bases, with 18 bases left between them. The CDR3 spans 15 residues. Germline CDR1 is LNHDA and CDR2 is SQIVND (reference sequence). CDR3 sequence: CASSSDREGEETQYF. As DNA, the CDR3 is TGTGCCAGTAGTTCGGACAGGGAGGGGGAGGAGACCCAGTACTTC.

The rearrangement uses TRBV30 and TRBJ2-1; TRBD2 aligns across 9 bases. This CDR3 has 21 residues. Losses at the gene ends were 0 bases for V and 0 bases for J; bases not matched to a gene: 18. The V gene's germline CDR1 is GTSNPN and CDR2 SVGIG (reference sequence). The CDR3 bases are TGTGCCTGGAGTGTACCGCGGGCGGGGGGGCCGGCACGAAGCTCCTACAATGAGCAGTTCTTC. Translating gives CAWSVPRAGGPARSSYNEQFF.

CDR3 amino acids: CASSPPSGGGGELFF. The CDR3 coding sequence is TGCGCCAGCAGCCCCCCGAGCGGGGGCGGTGGGGAGCTGTTTTTT. The chain has TRBV4-1 and TRBJ2-2; 8 positions match TRBD2. V was pared by 4 bases and J by 8 bases, with 9 bases of the junction left unmatched. Germline CDR1 MGHRA, CDR2 YSYEKL. The CDR3 totals 15 residues.

The chain recombines TRBV14 with TRBJ2-7; perhaps TRBD2 as D (5 bases). The CDR3 consists of 15 residues. Trimming removed 1 base at V and 1 base at J, with 11 bases between. Germline V gene lookup returns CDR1 SGHDN and CDR2 FVKESK. The CDR3 sequence: CASSQAASLSYEQYF. CDR3 in DNA: TGTGCCAGCAGCCAAGCGGCTAGCCTGTCCTACGAGCAGTACTTC.

DNA of the CDR3: TGTGCCAGCAGCCCCATGGTTCAGGGCGGTGAAAAACTGTTTTTT. Its translation: CASSPMVQGGEKLFF. The gene calls are TRBV7-9 and TRBJ1-4; possible D gene TRBD1, 5 bases. The CDR3 is 15 residues long. Trimming shortened V by 5 bases and J by 7 bases, and 17 bases separated the two germline ends. CDR1 SEHNR and CDR2 FQNEAQ come from the germline V gene (reference sequence).

The V gene is TRBV7-9, the J gene TRBJ2-5; possibly TRBD1 for D (5 bases). Between the trimmed V and J ends, which lost 5 bases and 1 base, there was a span of 14 bases. Per the germline V gene, CDR1 is SEHNR and CDR2 is FQNEAQ (reference sequence). The CDR3 has 15 residues. The CDR3 spells CASSPEFDSQETQYF. The CDR3 coding sequence is TGTGCCAGCAGCCCCGAGTTTGACAGCCAAGAGACCCAGTACTTC.

The chain joins TRBV30 to TRBJ1-4, with D uncertain. This CDR3 is built from 15 residues. Germline V lookup: CDR1 GTSNPN, CDR2 SVGIG (reference sequence). Trimming left V 3 bases short and J 1 base short, with 12 bases between. CDR3 loop: CAWRGVDLTNEKLFF. In DNA, the CDR3 is TGTGCCTGGAGAGGCGTCGACTTAACTAATGAAAAACTGTTTTTT.

J is TRBJ2-3 and V is TRBV2; TRBD2 aligns across 11 bases. CDR3 size: 17 residues. Germline assignment: CDR1 SNHLY and CDR2 FYNNEI. V was pared by 6 bases and J by 2 bases, with 10 bases of the junction left unmatched. The CDR3 nucleotides are TGTGCCAGCAGAAAAGCGGAGACTAGCGGGGCCACAGATACGCAGTATTTT. It is translated as CASRKAETSGATDTQYF. The full variable domain, with the rest looked up from reference TRBV2 and TRBJ2-3, is EPEVTQTPSHQVTQMGQEVILRCVPISNHLYFYWYRQILGQKVEFLVSFYNNEISEKSEIFDDQFSVERPDGSNFTLKIRSTKLEDSAMYFCASRKAETSGATDTQYFGPGTRLTVL.

The chain uses TRBV6-6 and TRBJ1-1, with D perhaps matching TRBD1 (5 bases). The CDR3 is made up of 13 amino acids. V was pared by 0 bases and J by 8 bases, with 10 bases between. Germline lookup yields CDR1 MNHNY and CDR2 SVGAGI (reference sequence). The DNA of the CDR3 is TGTGCCAGCAGTTACTCGCAGGGTCCCGAAGCTTTCTTT. It translates to CASSYSQGPEAFF.

This chain joins TRBV28 and TRBJ2-5, with D possibly TRBD1 on 6 matching bases. Germline CDR1 is MDHEN and CDR2 is SYDVKM. V was pared by 2 bases and J by 5 bases, with 9 bases between. CDR3 length: 13 amino acids. CDR3 sequence (DNA): TGTGCCAGCAGTTTACAGGGGTTGGAGACCCAGTACTTC. Amino acid sequence: CASSLQGLETQYF.

A note on this clone: Other DNA sequences in the same sample also yield this CDR3. The gene calls are TRBV18 and TRBJ1-1; 7 nucleotides agree with TRBD1. Trimming removed 3 bases from V and 2 bases from J; junction bases left unmatched: 3. The germline V gene encodes CDR1 KGHSH and CDR2 LQKENI. The CDR3 runs 14 residues. The CDR3: CASSPGQTNTEAFF. The CDR3 DNA is TGTGCCAGCTCACCGGGACAGACAAACACTGAAGCTTTCTTT.

The CDR3 DNA is TGTGCCAGCAGCCCCTTAGGTAGCGGGACCACCAATGAGCAGTTCTTC. This translates into CASSPLGSGTTNEQFF. V and J are TRBV5-5 and TRBJ2-1; 8 bases are a match to TRBD2. Germline V CDR1 and CDR2: SGHKS, YYEKEE (reference sequence). V lost 4 bases to trimming and J lost 6 bases; unmatched junction nucleotides: 12. The CDR3 has 16 residues.

The chain uses TRBV28 and TRBJ1-4, with TRBD1 as a possible D gene (5 bases). Germline V gene lookup returns CDR1 MDHEN and CDR2 SYDVKM. The V and J ends lost 7 bases and 8 bases respectively, with 23 bases between them. The CDR3 is 16 residues long. CDR3 region: CASKIRVNRPNEKLFF. The CDR3 coding sequence is TGTGCCAGCAAAATCCGCGTGAACAGGCCAAACGAAAAACTGTTTTTT.

The chain uses TRBV19 and TRBJ2-2; 8 nucleotides match TRBD1. The CDR3 length is 16 residues. Germline loops: CDR1 LNHDA, CDR2 SQIVND (reference sequence). With 3 bases clipped from V and 3 bases from J, the junction kept 6 bases outside the gene matches. The CDR3 reads CASSISGGAYTGELFF. The CDR3 region has the DNA TGTGCCAGTAGTATTTCAGGGGGCGCTTACACCGGGGAGCTGTTTTTT.

V is TRBV2 and J is TRBJ2-5; D may be TRBD1 (5 bases). The CDR3 has 13 amino acids. Germline V CDR1 and CDR2: SNHLY, FYNNEI. The V end was cut by 8 bases, the J end by 4 bases, with 14 bases between. The CDR3 here is CASQQDLGETQYF. The DNA for the CDR3 is TGTGCCAGCCAACAGGACCTTGGAGAGACCCAGTACTTC.

The V gene is TRBV6-5, the J gene TRBJ1-2; tentatively, D is TRBD1 (5 bases). Germline values: CDR1 MNHEY, CDR2 SVGAGI. Trimming removed 2 bases at V and 4 bases at J, with 14 bases between. The CDR3 covers 15 residues. The DNA of the CDR3 is TGTGCCAGCAGTTACAACATCCGGGGGGTCTATGGCTACACCTTC. It yields the protein CASSYNIRGVYGYTF.

The sample holds one count of this clone. This chain uses TRBV5-1 with TRBJ2-5; 12 bases are shared with TRBD2. Unmatched junction bases numbered 16, after V lost 3 bases and J lost 4 bases. This CDR3 is 19 amino acids long. In germline, CDR1 is SGHRS, CDR2 YFSETQ. CDR3 bases: TGCGCCAGCAGCTCATCGCTAGCGGGGGGGCCTGGTGTCCGAGAGACCCAGTACTTC. Its translation: CASSSSLAGGPGVRETQYF.

This clone was seen once. CDR3 protein: CASSRTEDSPLHF. The CDR3 DNA is TGTGCCAGTAGTAGGACAGAAGATTCACCCCTCCACTTT. The genes are TRBV19 and TRBJ1-6, with D perhaps matching TRBD1 (6 bases). The germline V gene encodes CDR1 LNHDA and CDR2 SQIVND (reference sequence). CDR3 length equals 13 residues. Trimming stripped 4 bases from V and 8 bases from J, with 9 bases between.

This CDR3 is CASSPQTGAEQYF. CDR3 bases: TGTGCCAGCAGTCCACAGACAGGGGCCGAGCAGTACTTC. This chain uses TRBV27 with TRBJ2-7; 8 bases line up with TRBD1. The ends lost 5 bases at V and 6 bases at J; junction bases unmatched: 6. In germline, CDR1 is MNHEY, CDR2 SMNVEV (reference sequence). The CDR3 is 13 residues long.